This T cell receptor (beta chain) was obtained from a study of shared clonotypes between healthy human individuals. Germline V gives CDR1 MDHEN, CDR2 SYDVKM. Trimming pared 5 bases from V and 0 bases from J, leaving 8 bases between. The CDR3 has 14 amino acids. Data came from immunoSEQ multiplex PCR; TCRdb stores just in-frame clones and leaves some out. The sample lists about 1 million clones, more than 75% occurring once. This clone was seen a few times. This chain connects TRBV28 to TRBJ1-3; D gene ambiguous. This sequence originates from a man younger than 35 in good health. Some clones in this sample may be carry-over from other donors' samples. Sequenced input: memory CD4+ T cells from PBMCs. Subset meaning: CD45RA-negative fraction. The CDR3 nucleotides are TGTGCCAGCAGTAATCACCCCTCTGGAAACACCATATATTTT. Protein product: CASSNHPSGNTIYF.